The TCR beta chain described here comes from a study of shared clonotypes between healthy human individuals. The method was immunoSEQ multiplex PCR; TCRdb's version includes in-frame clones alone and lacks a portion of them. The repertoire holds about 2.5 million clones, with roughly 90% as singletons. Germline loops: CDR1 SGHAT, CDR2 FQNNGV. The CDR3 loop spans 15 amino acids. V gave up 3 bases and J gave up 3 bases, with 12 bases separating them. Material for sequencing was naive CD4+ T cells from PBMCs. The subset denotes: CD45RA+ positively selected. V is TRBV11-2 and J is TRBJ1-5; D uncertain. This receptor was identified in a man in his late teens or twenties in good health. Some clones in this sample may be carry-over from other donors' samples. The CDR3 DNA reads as TGTGCCAGCAGCTTGGGCAGCCGCCTCAATCAGCCCCAGCATTTT. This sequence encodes CASSLGSRLNQPQHF.